Listed below are T cell receptor beta chains from one sample, sequenced in a study of cytomegalovirus exposure and HLA in healthy donors. Sequenced by immunoSEQ multiplex PCR; TCRdb stores in-frame clones only, minus some. The profile shows 95,000 to 150,000 clones, more than 75% of them singletons. The specimen was PBMCs. These TCRs come from a woman aged 18-29 years in good health and CMV-seropositive. Each CDR3 is given with its conserved first and last residue. Fields, in order: D gene, J gene, V gene, clone size, CDR3 DNA, CDR3 protein. The D gene is left open where the match is weak. Clone size appears in some rows only: once, few, many, or a class for an expanded clone.

TRBD1 | TRBJ1-1 | TRBV6-1 | NA | TGTGCCGGCCAGGGGGATGGAACTGAAGCTTTCTTT | CAGQGDGTEAFF
TRBD1 | TRBJ1-6 | TRBV5-1 | NA | TGCGCCAGCAGCAACGGACAGGGGTCTAATTCACCCCTCCACTTT | CASSNGQGSNSPLHF
TRBD2 | TRBJ2-1 | TRBV29-1 | NA | TGCAGCGGAGAAGGGACTAGCGGGATGAGGACCTACAATGAGCAGTTCTTC | CSGEGTSGMRTYNEQFF
TRBD1 | TRBJ1-1 | TRBV2 | NA | TGTGCCAGCAATCTACAGGGGGGTGACACTGAAGCTTTCTTT | CASNLQGGDTEAFF
NA | TRBJ2-1 | TRBV6-1 | NA | TGTGCCAGCAACTCCCAGGGGATCGGTTCCAATGAGCAGTTCTTC | CASNSQGIGSNEQFF
TRBD1 | TRBJ2-3 | TRBV29-1 | NA | TGCAGCGCTTCCGGGACAGGGGGTATAGATACGCAGTATTTT | CSASGTGGIDTQYF
TRBD1 | TRBJ1-2 | TRBV6-6 | few | TGTGCCAGCAGTCCACCTTTGGACAGGGCGGGGGGCTACACCTTC | CASSPPLDRAGGYTF
NA | TRBJ1-4 | TRBV19 | NA | TGTGCCAGTAGCATCTCGGACAGTCCCAATGAAAAACTGTTTTTT | CASSISDSPNEKLFF
NA | TRBJ1-2 | TRBV6-1 | NA | TGTGCCAGCAGTGAAGCGCACCTAACCTATGGCTACACCTTC | CASSEAHLTYGYTF
NA | TRBJ1-5 | TRBV6-1 | NA | TGTGCCAGCAGTGGACAGAACAGCAATCAGCCCCAGCATTTT | CASSGQNSNQPQHF
TRBD1 | TRBJ1-1 | TRBV19 | NA | TGTGCCAGTAGTATTGATCCAACAGGGGGCTCTTGGAACACTGAAGCTTTCTTT | CASSIDPTGGSWNTEAFF
NA | TRBJ2-7 | TRBV10-2 | NA | TGCGCCAGCAGTGAGTCGATTGTCAGGGCCACCTACGAGCAGTACTTC | CASSESIVRATYEQYF
TRBD1 | TRBJ1-2 | TRBV9 | NA | TGTGCCAGCAGCGTAGTGGGGACAGCCTATGGCTACACCTTC | CASSVVGTAYGYTF
NA | TRBJ1-1 | TRBV28 | NA | TGTGCCAGCAGTTTATGGTGGGGGCGTTTTTCTGAAGCTTTCTTT | CASSLWWGRFSEAFF
TRBD2 | TRBJ2-2 | TRBV30 | NA | TGTGCCTGGATGGGGGGGGATCTGGGAATGGCCGGGGAGCTGTTTTTT | CAWMGGDLGMAGELFF
TRBD1 | TRBJ1-2 | TRBV4-1 | NA | TGCGCCAGCAGCCCGGCATTGTCAGGGGGCACCCACTATGGCTACACCTTC | CASSPALSGGTHYGYTF
NA | TRBJ1-5 | TRBV15 | few | TGTGCCACCAGCAGAGATATCGGGGGGGCTCAGCCCCAGCATTTT | CATSRDIGGAQPQHF
TRBD1 | TRBJ1-1 | TRBV7-9 | NA | TGTGCCAGCAGCCAGACAGGGCTCGTAGCTTTCTTT | CASSQTGLVAFF
TRBD2 | TRBJ2-7 | TRBV10-3 | NA | TGTGCCATCAGTGATCCGGGAGGCGGGTTCTACGAGCAGTACTTC | CAISDPGGGFYEQYF
TRBD1 | TRBJ1-1 | TRBV5-4 | NA | TGTGCCAGCAGCTTGGGGGGACAGATTGAAGCTTTCTTT | CASSLGGQIEAFF
TRBD1 | TRBJ2-6 | TRBV27 | NA | TGTGCCAGCAGTCGCCAGGGGGCGGGGGCCAACGTCCTGACTTTC | CASSRQGAGANVLTF
NA | TRBJ2-3 | TRBV6-1 | NA | TGTGCCAGCAGGCGGAGCAACACAGATACGCAGTATTTT | CASRRSNTDTQYF
NA | TRBJ2-7 | TRBV5-4 | many | TGTGCCAGCAGCTTGGGGCGGGTTGACAACTACGAGCAGTACTTC | CASSLGRVDNYEQYF
TRBD2 | TRBJ2-1 | TRBV4-1 | NA | TGCGCCAGCAGCCAATCTATAGCGGGGGGGGGCTACAATGAGCAGTTCTTC | CASSQSIAGGGYNEQFF
NA | TRBJ2-5 | TRBV9 | NA | TGTGCCAGCACGCGGGGCTTGGAGTGGGAGACCCAGTACTTC | CASTRGLEWETQYF
NA | TRBJ2-4 | TRBV5-1 | NA | TGCGCCAGCAGCTTTTCTCTTTTGGGGCCAGGGGCGGCAAACATTCAGTACTTC | CASSFSLLGPGAANIQYF
NA | TRBJ2-7 | TRBV6-4 | once | TGTGCCAGCAATATCCGGACAGAGAATTACGCCTACGAGCAGTACTTC | CASNIRTENYAYEQYF
TRBD1 | TRBJ2-1 | TRBV13 | NA | TGTGCCAGCAGCCTCGGACAGGGCTCCTACAATGAGCAGTTCTTC | CASSLGQGSYNEQFF
TRBD1 | TRBJ2-5 | TRBV9 | NA | TGTGCCAGCAGCGCCTCCGGGACAGGGTTTTGGGAGACCCAGTACTTC | CASSASGTGFWETQYF
NA | TRBJ2-2 | TRBV5-1 | NA | TGCGCCAGCAGCACCTCCACAGGGCCGAACACCGGGGAGCTGTTTTTT | CASSTSTGPNTGELFF
NA | TRBJ2-5 | TRBV6-6 | NA | TGTGCCACCCAACCTGCAACGGGGGATCCGGAGACCCAGTACTTC | CATQPATGDPETQYF
TRBD1 | TRBJ1-4 | TRBV19 | NA | TGTGCCAGTAGTCGACAGGGGGTGGCGACTAATGAAAAACTGTTTTTT | CASSRQGVATNEKLFF
NA | TRBJ1-5 | TRBV18 | NA | TGTGCCAGCTCGTCGTCCGGTCAGCCCCAGCATTTT | CASSSSGQPQHF
NA | TRBJ1-2 | TRBV30 | NA | TGTGCCTGGAGAGTCGGGGGGTATAACTATGGCTACACCTTC | CAWRVGGYNYGYTF
NA | TRBJ2-7 | TRBV7-8 | NA | TGTGCCAGCAGGTTGACAGAGCGATACGAGCAGTACTTC | CASRLTERYEQYF
TRBD2 | TRBJ2-1 | TRBV5-1 | NA | TGCGCCAGCAGCCGGGCTGGACTAGCGGGAACGCTACCCTACAATGAGCAGTTCTTC | CASSRAGLAGTLPYNEQFF
NA | TRBJ2-1 | TRBV9 | NA | TGTGCCAGCAGCGTAGTGAGTGGCAATGAGCAGTTCTTC | CASSVVSGNEQFF
NA | TRBJ1-1 | TRBV2 | NA | TGTGCCAGCAGACATAGACAGTCGAACACTGAAGCTTTCTTT | CASRHRQSNTEAFF
NA | TRBJ1-1 | TRBV6-5 | NA | TGTGCCAGCAGTTACACCCCGCAGGGAACCACTGAAGCTTTCTTT | CASSYTPQGTTEAFF
NA | TRBJ2-1 | TRBV5-1 | few | TGCGCCAGCGCCCGCGGGGAGCTCGGCATTGAGCAGTTCTTC | CASARGELGIEQFF
NA | TRBJ1-1 | TRBV27 | once | TGTGCCAGCAGTTACCAGGGAGGTGGGACTGAAGCTTTCTTT | CASSYQGGGTEAFF
NA | TRBJ1-2 | TRBV5-4 | NA | TGTGCCAGCAGCTTGGACGGACATAACTATGGCTACACCTTC | CASSLDGHNYGYTF
NA | TRBJ2-6 | TRBV30 | once | TGTGCCTGGAGTACGGACAGAAGACTCTCTGGGGCCAACGTCCTGACTTTC | CAWSTDRRLSGANVLTF
NA | TRBJ2-7 | TRBV11-2 | NA | TGTGCCAGCAGTTTTAGATACTACGAGCAGTACTTC | CASSFRYYEQYF
TRBD1 | TRBJ2-7 | TRBV10-3 | few | TGTGCCATCAGTGTAGGGCAGGGGGCCTACGAGCAGTACTTC | CAISVGQGAYEQYF
TRBD1 | TRBJ1-2 | TRBV25-1 | NA | TGTGCCAGCAGTGGACAGGGCGTCTATGGCTACACCTTC | CASSGQGVYGYTF
NA | TRBJ1-4 | TRBV19 | NA | TGTGCCAGTAGTATACGGGGGGTTGAAAAACTGTTTTTT | CASSIRGVEKLFF
NA | TRBJ1-1 | TRBV5-1 | NA | TGCGCCAGCAGCGCCGTCGATAGGAACACTGAAGCTTTCTTT | CASSAVDRNTEAFF
NA | TRBJ1-5 | TRBV7-3 | once | TGTGCCAGCAGCGCCCAGCGACGTAGCAATCAGCCCCAGCATTTT | CASSAQRRSNQPQHF
NA | TRBJ1-1 | TRBV18 | NA | TGTGCCAGCTCCATCGTGACTGACACTGAAGCTTTCTTT | CASSIVTDTEAFF
NA | TRBJ2-1 | TRBV2 | NA | TGTGCCAGCAGGGGGGGGCTGCGCTCCTACAATGAGCAGTTCTTC | CASRGGLRSYNEQFF
NA | TRBJ1-2 | TRBV4-1 | NA | TGCGCCAGCAGCCAAGGCAACAGGGTTAACTATGGCTACACCTTC | CASSQGNRVNYGYTF
NA | TRBJ2-3 | TRBV7-2 | NA | TGTGCCAGCAGCACCTCCGGAGTAGCATACCGCACAGATACGCAGTATTTT | CASSTSGVAYRTDTQYF
TRBD1 | TRBJ1-1 | TRBV4-1 | NA | TGCGCCAGCAGCCAAGAGGACAGGGGAGGCACTGAAGCTTTCTTT | CASSQEDRGGTEAFF
NA | TRBJ1-2 | TRBV4-2 | NA | TGTGCCAGCAGCCAAGTTGAGCGGGGGTATGGCTACACCTTC | CASSQVERGYGYTF
NA | TRBJ2-3 | TRBV27 | NA | TGTGCCAGCAGGATGAGCGGGCACAACACAGATACGCAGTATTTT | CASRMSGHNTDTQYF
NA | TRBJ2-3 | TRBV7-3 | NA | TGTGCCAGCAGCTCCGGGGGAAACACAGATACGCAGTATTTT | CASSSGGNTDTQYF
NA | TRBJ2-5 | TRBV13 | few | TGTGCCAGCAGCTTACCTACAGGGAAAGAGACCCAGTACTTC | CASSLPTGKETQYF
TRBD2 | TRBJ2-7 | TRBV5-4 | once | TGTGCCAGCAGCGCGACTAGCGGGAGGCCCTCCTACGAGCAGTACTTC | CASSATSGRPSYEQYF
TRBD2 | TRBJ2-7 | TRBV5-1 | NA | TGCGCCAGCAGCCAAGGACTAGTGTTCGAGCAGTACTTC | CASSQGLVFEQYF